This TCR beta chain was captured in a study of PD-1 blockade in classical Hodgkin lymphoma. The time point here: cycle 4 day 1 (C4D1), after five to seven weeks of nivolumab. Each patient experienced a relapse that followed autologous stem cell transplantation, and brentuximab vedotin exposure varied. With respect to this clone: Its antigen remains unknown.

Findings and caveats of the study: Individuals initiating nivolumab under 1 year after ASCT were excluded. Reported findings placed baseline TCR diversity lower in newly diagnosed patients (compared with healthy donors). The CD4+ diversity rise by C4D1 was clearest in complete responders. Patients who responded completely had about the same baseline diversity as newly diagnosed patients.

The V end was cut by 1 base, the J end by 1 base, with 8 bases between. This CDR3 is built from 14 residues. Germline V CDR1 and CDR2: GTSNPN, SVGIG (reference sequence). Generated by immunoSEQ multiplex PCR, the TCRdb table keeps only in-frame clones and is missing some. The table has about 61,000 clones, approximately 90% seen once. The sample was peripheral blood mononuclear cells (PBMCs), taken before the fourth cycle of nivolumab. The rearrangement uses TRBV30 and TRBJ1-5; D call uncertain. This TCR was recovered from a human donor with classical Hodgkin lymphoma. CDR3 sequence (DNA): TGTGCCTGGAGTGGAGGAGGGAGCAATCAGCCCCAGCATTTT. Amino acid sequence: CAWSGGGSNQPQHF.